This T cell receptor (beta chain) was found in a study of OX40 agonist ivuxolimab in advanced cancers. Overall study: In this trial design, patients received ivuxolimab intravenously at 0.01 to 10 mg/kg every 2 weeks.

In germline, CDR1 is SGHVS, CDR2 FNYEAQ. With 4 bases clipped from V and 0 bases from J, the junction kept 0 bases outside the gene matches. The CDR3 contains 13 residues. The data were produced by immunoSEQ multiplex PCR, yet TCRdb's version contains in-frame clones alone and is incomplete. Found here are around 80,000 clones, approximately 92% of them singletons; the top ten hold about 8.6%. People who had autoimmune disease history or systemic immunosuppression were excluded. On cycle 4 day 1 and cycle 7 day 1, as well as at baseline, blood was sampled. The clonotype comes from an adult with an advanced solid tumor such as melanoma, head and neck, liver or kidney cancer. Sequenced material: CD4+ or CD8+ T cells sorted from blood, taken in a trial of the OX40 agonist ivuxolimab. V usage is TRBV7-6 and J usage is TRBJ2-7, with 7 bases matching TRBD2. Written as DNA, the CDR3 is TGTGCCAGCAGCTCGGGGGGCTCCTACGAGCAGTACTTC. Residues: CASSSGGSYEQYF.